This T cell receptor beta chain was sequenced for a study of glioma-infiltrating T cells. Regarding the study as a whole: Tissue-blood divergence was below expectation in non-neoplastic patients, above in gliomas.

V dropped 7 bases and J dropped 0; count of bases not matched to a gene: 4. The CDR3 is 15 amino acids. Germline CDR1 reads SNHLY; CDR2 reads FYNNEI. This clonotype has at least ten counts. The antigen is not known. The iRepertoire nested amplicon-rescue multiplex PCR amplified TCR alpha and beta CDR3s from RNA. Input was 100-400 ng of tissue mRNA or PBMC total RNA. One entry per CDR3 protein, called by TCRdb with MiXCR from the multiplex PCR reads. The table records some 40,000 distinct CDR3 sequences, approximately 20% of them present only once. The chain employs TRBV2 and TRBJ2-1; TRBD2 matches at 9 bases. The TCR originated in a human donor with low-grade glioma or glioblastoma, undergoing nonglioma brain surgery, or in good health (not recorded which). What was sequenced was glioma tissue, nonneoplastic brain tissue, or PBMCs (not recorded which). CDR3 protein: CASTAGGLSYNEQFF. The CDR3, as DNA: TGTGCCAGCACAGCGGGGGGACTCTCCTACAATGAGCAGTTCTTC.